The sequence of this T cell receptor beta chain was determined in a study of CD8 T cells in Susac syndrome. The V gene lost 3 bases and the J gene lost 1 base, with 6 bases spanning the gap. This CDR3 comprises 13 residues. Germline V gene lookup returns CDR1 SGHDN and CDR2 FVKESK. RNA, at about 0.5 to 1 ug, was reverse transcribed with random hexamers. An immunoSEQ multiplex PCR amplified TCR beta CDR3 over 54 Vbeta and 13 Jbeta. Each CDR3 protein gets one entry after TCRdb re-called the immunoSEQ multiplex PCR reads with MiXCR. This table holds about 190,000 distinct CDR3 sequences, around 93% found once. The authors carried out high-throughput sequencing of TCR beta. They applied it to CD8+ and CD4+ T cells obtained from blood. TEMRA cells were FACS-enriched, with CD8+ and CD4+ T cells isolated negatively.

The sample consisted of CD4+ T cells from PBMCs. V is TRBV14 and J is TRBJ2-5; D not resolved. This receptor was identified in a human donor in good health. The CDR3 is CASSHPTQETQYF. DNA of the CDR3: TGTGCCAGCAGCCACCCGACCCAAGAGACCCAGTACTTC.